These 18 T cell receptor beta chains came from one sample sequenced in a study of cytomegalovirus exposure and HLA in healthy donors. 13 Jbeta primers and 60 Vbeta primers were used for the PCR. Repertoires were generated with immunoSEQ multiplex PCR, while TCRdb's copy carries only in-frame clones and drops some. The table includes over 85,000 clones, over 60% detected once. The source material was PBMCs. The receptors were gathered from a male donor in good health and CMV-seropositive.

This chain uses TRBV4-1 with TRBJ2-1; D ambiguous. V gave up 0 bases and J gave up 7 bases, with 16 bases separating them. CDR1 MGHRA and CDR2 YSYEKL come from the germline V gene. The CDR3 has 16 amino acids. The DNA of the CDR3 is TGCGCCAGCAGCCAAGAGCCGCCCCCCTCTAGGAATGAGCAGTTCTTC. Protein product: CASSQEPPPSRNEQFF.

This clone was detected once. The CDR3 reads CASVGGTEAFF. CDR3 DNA sequence: TGTGCCAGTGTAGGGGGAACTGAAGCTTTCTTT. The V call is TRBV5-5, the J call TRBJ1-1; weak D call: TRBD1 (6 bases). The V end was cut by 8 bases, the J end by 5 bases, with 10 bases between. Germline V lookup: CDR1 SGHKS, CDR2 YYEKEE (reference sequence). CDR3 length: 11 amino acids. Full variable domain (remainder filled in from reference TRBV5-5 and TRBJ1-1): DAGVTQSPTHLIKTRGQQVTLRCSPISGHKSVSWYQQVLGQGPQFIFQYYEKEERGRGNFPDRFSARQFPNYSSELNVNALLLGDSALYLCASVGGTEAFFGQGTRLTVV.

This clone appeared a few times. The gene calls are TRBV28 and TRBJ2-1, with TRBD2 identical over 9 bases. Germline loops: CDR1 MDHEN, CDR2 SYDVKM. The V gene end was trimmed by 5 bases and the J gene end by 2 bases; junction bases not matched to a gene: 4. The CDR3 has 15 amino acids. In DNA, the CDR3 is TGTGCCAGCAGTAAGACTAGCGGAGCCTACAATGAGCAGTTCTTC. The encoded protein is CASSKTSGAYNEQFF.

The chain carries TRBV7-2 and TRBJ2-7; TRBD2 matches 12 bases. There are 17 residues in the CDR3. Germline V gene data show CDR1 as SGHTA and CDR2 as FQGNSA. The V segment lost 2 bases and the J segment 2 bases; nucleotides outside the gene matches: 7. The CDR3 loop reads CASSLRARTSGAYEQYF. The CDR3 DNA sequence: TGTGCCAGCAGCTTAAGGGCCCGGACTAGCGGGGCCTACGAGCAGTACTTC.

The rearrangement joins TRBV9 to TRBJ2-4; D is possibly TRBD1 (5 bases). The CDR3 is 13 residues long. The V gene's germline CDR1 is SGDLS and CDR2 YYNGEE. V lost 0 bases and J lost 7, with 8 bases in between. The CDR3 DNA reads as TGTGCCAGCAGCGTAGCCCCAGGGAACATTCAGTACTTC. This codes for CASSVAPGNIQYF.

J is TRBJ2-7 and V is TRBV28, with TRBD1 as a possible D gene (5 bases). Per the germline V gene, CDR1 is MDHEN and CDR2 is SYDVKM. V dropped 6 bases and J dropped 0 bases, with 18 bases sitting between them. This CDR3 is 16 amino acids long. This CDR3 reads CASSSIDRRRSYEQYF. In nucleotides, the CDR3 is TGTGCCAGCAGCTCAATTGACAGAAGACGCTCCTACGAGCAGTACTTC.

The gene calls are TRBV2 and TRBJ1-1; the match to TRBD1 covers 9 bases. Germline V gene lookup returns CDR1 SNHLY and CDR2 FYNNEI. Germline trimming cut 8 bases from V and 1 base from J; bases unmatched to any gene: 5. The CDR3 is 14 residues long. This CDR3 is CASGTGKGNTEAFF. The CDR3 nucleotides read TGTGCCAGCGGGACAGGGAAGGGGAACACTGAAGCTTTCTTT.

V gene TRBV7-2 combines with J gene TRBJ2-3; D not resolved. V lost 8 bases and J lost 0, with 9 bases in between. Germline loops: CDR1 SGHTA, CDR2 FQGNSA. The CDR3 is 13 residues long. The DNA of the CDR3 is TGTGCCAGCCTCCGACTCAGCACAGATACGCAGTATTTT. Its translation: CASLRLSTDTQYF.

The CDR3 spells CASSLGGRTNYGYTF. CDR3 nucleotide sequence: TGTGCCAGCAGCTTGGGGGGCAGAACTAACTATGGCTACACCTTC. The chain employs TRBV5-5 and TRBJ1-2; D perhaps matches TRBD1 (5 bases). The CDR3 covers 15 residues. Trimming stripped 0 bases from V and 0 bases from J, with 9 bases between. Looked up from germline, CDR1 is SGHKS and CDR2 is YYEKEE (reference sequence).

The chain has TRBV30 and TRBJ2-1; 11 nucleotides line up with TRBD2. The CDR3 length is 13 residues. Germline CDR1 is GTSNPN and CDR2 is SVGIG (reference sequence). V shed 5 bases, J shed 5 bases, and the junction held 2 bases outside the gene matches. The CDR3 spells CAWGGLADNEQFF. As DNA, the CDR3 is TGTGCCTGGGGGGGACTAGCGGACAATGAGCAGTTCTTC.

This clone was detected once. The chain links TRBV4-2 to TRBJ2-5; 7 nucleotides agree with TRBD1. The assigned J gene may be wrong: the sequence end matches TRBJ2-7 better. This CDR3 is 14 amino acids long. Germline V CDR1 and CDR2: LGHNA, YNFKEQ. The CDR3 is CASSPLGGPYEQYF. The CDR3 DNA sequence: TGTGCCAGCAGCCCACTAGGGGGCCCCTACGAGCAGTACTTC.

The gene calls are TRBV7-2 and TRBJ1-3; 11 bases are a match to TRBD1. The V gene's germline CDR1 is SGHTA and CDR2 FQGNSA. This CDR3 is built from 17 residues. V lost 5 bases and J lost 0; bases outside the gene matches: 6. The CDR3 here is CASSLRTGGSSGNTIYF. CDR3 DNA: TGTGCCAGCAGCCTTCGGACAGGGGGCAGCTCTGGAAACACCATATATTTT.

The chain links TRBV9 to TRBJ1-5; 7 positions match TRBD1. Germline V gene data show CDR1 as SGDLS and CDR2 as YYNGEE. After removal of 2 bases from V and 5 bases from J, the junction contained 7 bases not matched to a gene. This CDR3 is built from 15 residues. CDR3 amino acids: CASSVEGTADQPQHF. The CDR3, as DNA: TGTGCCAGCAGCGTGGAAGGGACAGCTGATCAGCCCCAGCATTTT.

The V and J genes are TRBV7-2 and TRBJ1-1; D gene ambiguous. This CDR3 contains 13 residues. CDR1 SGHTA and CDR2 FQGNSA come from the germline V gene. Trimming shortened V by 5 bases and J by 10 bases, and 17 bases separated the two germline ends. The CDR3 bases are TGTGCCAGCAGCCCCGCTAACTCCGGTGTAGCTTTCTTT. This sequence encodes CASSPANSGVAFF.

The chain recombines TRBV11-1 with TRBJ2-7; TRBD1 aligns across 9 bases. J lost 7 bases, V lost 3 bases, and 7 bases had no gene match. The CDR3 is 14 residues long. Germline lookup yields CDR1 SGHAT and CDR2 FQDESV (reference sequence). CDR3 bases: TGTGCCAGCAGCTTGGGGGACAGGGCGGGAGAGCAGTACTTC. Residues: CASSLGDRAGEQYF. Full variable domain (missing parts from reference TRBV11-1 and TRBJ2-7): EAEVAQSPRYKITEKSQAVAFWCDPISGHATLYWYRQILGQGPELLVQFQDESVVDDSQLPKDRFSAERLKGVDSTLKIQPAELGDSAMYLCASSLGDRAGEQYFGPGTRLTVT.

The V and J genes are TRBV7-6 and TRBJ2-5, with TRBD2 matching over 9 bases. The J call may be faulty, since TRBJ2-7 better matches the DNA end. Germline V lookup: CDR1 SGHVS, CDR2 FNYEAQ. The CDR3 consists of 16 residues. The CDR3 DNA reads TGTGCCAGCAGCTCTAGGGCGGCTAGCGGGGACAGCGAGCAGTACTTC. Amino acids: CASSSRAASGDSEQYF.

V usage is TRBV10-3 and J usage is TRBJ2-5, with 8 bases that match TRBD2. The CDR3 length is 19 residues. The V gene's germline CDR1 is ENHRY and CDR2 SYGVKD. With 8 bases clipped from V and 3 bases from J, the junction kept 23 bases outside the gene matches. This CDR3 is CAIRAGMGLAGGREETQYF. The CDR3 DNA sequence: TGTGCCATCCGAGCCGGAATGGGGCTAGCGGGCGGGAGAGAAGAGACCCAGTACTTC.

The chain employs TRBV7-9 and TRBJ2-3; 7 bases are a match to TRBD1. V lost 3 bases and J lost 8; bases outside the gene matches: 8. This CDR3 contains 14 residues. Germline values: CDR1 SEHNR, CDR2 FQNEAQ (reference sequence). This CDR3 reads CASSFRQGNSTQYF. The CDR3 DNA reads TGTGCCAGCAGCTTTAGACAGGGAAATAGTACGCAGTATTTT.